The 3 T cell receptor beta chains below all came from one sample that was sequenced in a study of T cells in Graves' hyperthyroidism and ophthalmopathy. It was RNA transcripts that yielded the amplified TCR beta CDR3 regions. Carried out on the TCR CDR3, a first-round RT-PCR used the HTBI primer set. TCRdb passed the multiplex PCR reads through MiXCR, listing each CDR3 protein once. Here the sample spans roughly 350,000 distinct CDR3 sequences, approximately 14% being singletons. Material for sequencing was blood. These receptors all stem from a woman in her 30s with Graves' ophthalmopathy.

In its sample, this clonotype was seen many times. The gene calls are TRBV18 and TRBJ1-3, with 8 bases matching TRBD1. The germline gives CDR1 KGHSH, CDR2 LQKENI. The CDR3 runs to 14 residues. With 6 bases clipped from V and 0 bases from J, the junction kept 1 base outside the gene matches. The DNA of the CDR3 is TGTGCCAGCTCCACAGGGGGCTCTGGAAACACCATATATTTT. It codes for CASSTGGSGNTIYF. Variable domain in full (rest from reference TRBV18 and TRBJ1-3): NAGVMQNPRHLVRRRGQEARLRCSPMKGHSHVYWYRQLPEEGLKFMVYLQKENIIDESGMPKERFSAEFPKEGPSILRIQQVVRGDSAAYFCASSTGGSGNTIYFGEGSWLTVV.

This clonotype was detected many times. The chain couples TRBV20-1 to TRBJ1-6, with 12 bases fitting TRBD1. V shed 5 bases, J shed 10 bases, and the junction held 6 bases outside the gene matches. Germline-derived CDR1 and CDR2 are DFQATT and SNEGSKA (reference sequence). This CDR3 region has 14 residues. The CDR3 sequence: CSAWDRGLESPLHF. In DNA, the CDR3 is TGCAGTGCTTGGGACAGGGGGCTTGAATCACCCCTCCACTTT.

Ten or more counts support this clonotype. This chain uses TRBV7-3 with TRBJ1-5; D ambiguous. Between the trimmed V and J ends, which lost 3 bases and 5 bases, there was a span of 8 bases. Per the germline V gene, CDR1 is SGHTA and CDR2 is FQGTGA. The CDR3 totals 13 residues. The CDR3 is CASSFLIHQPQHF. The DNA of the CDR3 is TGTGCCAGCAGCTTCTTAATTCATCAGCCCCAGCATTTT. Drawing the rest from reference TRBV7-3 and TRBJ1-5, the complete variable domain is GAGVSQTPSNKVTEKGKYVELRCDPISGHTALYWYRQSLGQGPEFLIYFQGTGAADDSGLPNDRFFAVRPEGSVSTLKIQRTERGDSAVYLCASSFLIHQPQHFGDGTRLSIL.